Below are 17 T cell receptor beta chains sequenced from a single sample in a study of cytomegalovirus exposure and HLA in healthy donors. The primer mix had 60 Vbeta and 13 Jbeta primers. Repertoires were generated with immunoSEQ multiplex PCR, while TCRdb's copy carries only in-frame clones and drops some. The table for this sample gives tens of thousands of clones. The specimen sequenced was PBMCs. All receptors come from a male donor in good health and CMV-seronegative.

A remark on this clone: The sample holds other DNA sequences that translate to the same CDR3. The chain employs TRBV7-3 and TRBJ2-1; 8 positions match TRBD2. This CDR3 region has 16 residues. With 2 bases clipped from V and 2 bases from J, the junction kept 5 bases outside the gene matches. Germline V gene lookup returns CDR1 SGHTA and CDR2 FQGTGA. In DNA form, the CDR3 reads TGTGCCAGCAGCTTACGAACTAGCGGACCCTACAATGAGCAGTTCTTC. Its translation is CASSLRTSGPYNEQFF.

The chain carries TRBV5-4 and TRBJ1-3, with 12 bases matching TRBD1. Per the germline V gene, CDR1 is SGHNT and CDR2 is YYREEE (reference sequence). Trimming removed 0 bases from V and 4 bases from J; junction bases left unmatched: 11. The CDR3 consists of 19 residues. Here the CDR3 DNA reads TGTGCCAGCAGCTTGGAGGGACAGGGGGCGCCGAAATCAGGAAACACCATATATTTT. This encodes CASSLEGQGAPKSGNTIYF.

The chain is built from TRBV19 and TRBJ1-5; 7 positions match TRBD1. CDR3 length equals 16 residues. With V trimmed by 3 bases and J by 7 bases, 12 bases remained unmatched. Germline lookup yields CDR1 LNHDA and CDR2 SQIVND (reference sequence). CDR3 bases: TGTGCCAGTAGTATCCCAAACACAGGGGAAGGGCAGCCCCAGCATTTT. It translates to CASSIPNTGEGQPQHF.

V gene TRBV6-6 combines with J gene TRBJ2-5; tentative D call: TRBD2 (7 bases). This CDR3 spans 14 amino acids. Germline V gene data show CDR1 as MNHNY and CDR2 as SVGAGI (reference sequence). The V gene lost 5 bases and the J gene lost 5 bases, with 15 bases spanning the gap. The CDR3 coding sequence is TGTGCCAGCAGTCGAGGGGGGAGGGGGGAGACCCAGTACTTC. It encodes CASSRGGRGETQYF.

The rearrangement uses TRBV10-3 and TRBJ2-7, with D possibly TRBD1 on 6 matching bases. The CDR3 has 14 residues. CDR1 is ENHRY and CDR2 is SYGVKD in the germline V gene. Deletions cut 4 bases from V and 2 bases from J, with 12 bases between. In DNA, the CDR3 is TGTGCCATCAGTGGGGCAGGGGTTGCCTACGAGCAGTACTTC. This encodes CAISGAGVAYEQYF.

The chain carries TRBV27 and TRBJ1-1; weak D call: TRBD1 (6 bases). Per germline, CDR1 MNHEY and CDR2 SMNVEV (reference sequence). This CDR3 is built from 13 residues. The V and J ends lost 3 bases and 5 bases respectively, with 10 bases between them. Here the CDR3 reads CASSFGRGTEAFF. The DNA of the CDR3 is TGTGCCAGCAGTTTCGGCAGGGGAACTGAAGCTTTCTTT.

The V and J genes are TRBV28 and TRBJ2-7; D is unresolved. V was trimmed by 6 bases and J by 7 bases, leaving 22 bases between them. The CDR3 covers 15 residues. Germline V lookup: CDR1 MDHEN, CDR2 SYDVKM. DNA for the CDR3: TGTGCCAGCAGCTCGAAAAGGAGCCCTTTCCGTGAGCAGTACTTC. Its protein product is CASSSKRSPFREQYF.

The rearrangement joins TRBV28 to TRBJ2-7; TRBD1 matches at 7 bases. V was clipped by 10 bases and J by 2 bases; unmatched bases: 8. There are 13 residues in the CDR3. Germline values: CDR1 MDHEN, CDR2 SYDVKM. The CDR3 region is CATTGAPAYEQYF. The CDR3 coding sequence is TGTGCCACCACAGGGGCCCCAGCCTACGAGCAGTACTTC.

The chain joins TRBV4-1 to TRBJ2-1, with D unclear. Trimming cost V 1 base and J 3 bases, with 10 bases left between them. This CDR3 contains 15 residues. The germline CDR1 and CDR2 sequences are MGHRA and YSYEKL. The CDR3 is CASSQGATGYNEQFF. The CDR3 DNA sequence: TGCGCCAGCAGCCAAGGAGCTACGGGCTACAATGAGCAGTTCTTC.

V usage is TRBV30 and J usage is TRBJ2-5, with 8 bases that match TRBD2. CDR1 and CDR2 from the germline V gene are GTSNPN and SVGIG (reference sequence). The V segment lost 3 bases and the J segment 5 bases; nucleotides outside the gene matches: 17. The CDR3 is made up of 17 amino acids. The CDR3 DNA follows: TGTGCCTGGAGGTACCGGGGAGCGGGGGTGTTCGTGGAGACCCAGTACTTC. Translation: CAWRYRGAGVFVETQYF.

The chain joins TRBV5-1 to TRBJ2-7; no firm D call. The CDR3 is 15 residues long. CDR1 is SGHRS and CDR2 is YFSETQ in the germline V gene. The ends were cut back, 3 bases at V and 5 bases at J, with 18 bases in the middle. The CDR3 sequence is CASSSGGRTVDEQYF. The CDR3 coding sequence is TGCGCCAGCAGCTCAGGTGGCAGAACGGTTGACGAGCAGTACTTC.

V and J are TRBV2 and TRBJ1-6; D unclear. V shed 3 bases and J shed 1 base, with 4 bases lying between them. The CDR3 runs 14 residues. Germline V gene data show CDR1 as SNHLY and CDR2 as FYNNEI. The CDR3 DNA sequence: TGTGCCAGCAGTGATTCATCCTATAATTCACCCCTCCACTTT. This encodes CASSDSSYNSPLHF.

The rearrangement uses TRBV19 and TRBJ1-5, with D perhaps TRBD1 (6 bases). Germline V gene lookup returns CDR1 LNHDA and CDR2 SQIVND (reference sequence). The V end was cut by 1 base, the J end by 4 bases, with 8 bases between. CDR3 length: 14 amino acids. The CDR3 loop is CASSIATGNQPQHF. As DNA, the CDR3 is TGTGCCAGTAGTATAGCCACAGGGAATCAGCCCCAGCATTTT.

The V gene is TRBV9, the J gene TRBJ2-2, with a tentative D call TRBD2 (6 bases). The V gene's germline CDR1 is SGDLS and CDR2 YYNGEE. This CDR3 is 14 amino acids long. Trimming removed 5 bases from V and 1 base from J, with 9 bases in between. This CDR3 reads CASRNSGNTGELFF. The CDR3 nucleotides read TGTGCCAGCAGAAATAGCGGGAACACCGGGGAGCTGTTTTTT.

The CDR3 loop is CASSTRGATEAFF. CDR3 nucleotide sequence: TGTGCCAGCAGCACTCGGGGGGCCACTGAAGCTTTCTTT. This chain links TRBV28 with TRBJ1-1; D possibly corresponds to TRBD1 (6 bases). This CDR3 is built from 13 residues. Germline CDR1 MDHEN, CDR2 SYDVKM. Trimming took 6 bases from V and 4 from J, leaving 12 bases between them.

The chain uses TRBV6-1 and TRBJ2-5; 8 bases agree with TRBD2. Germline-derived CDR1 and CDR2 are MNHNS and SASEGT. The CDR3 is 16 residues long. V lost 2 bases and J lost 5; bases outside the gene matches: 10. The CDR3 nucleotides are TGTGCCAGCAGTGAATCCTCGGGGGGGCGTATTGAGACCCAGTACTTC. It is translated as CASSESSGGRIETQYF.

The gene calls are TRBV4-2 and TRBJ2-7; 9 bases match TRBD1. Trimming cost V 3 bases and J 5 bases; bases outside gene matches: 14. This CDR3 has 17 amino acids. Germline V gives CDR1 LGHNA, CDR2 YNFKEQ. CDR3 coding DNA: TGTGCCAGCAGCCAGCCGATGGGACAGGGAAGTTTCCACGAGCAGTACTTC. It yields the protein CASSQPMGQGSFHEQYF.